A single sample gave rise to the 16 T cell receptor beta chains below, sequenced in a study of beta chain features in type 1 diabetes. The sequenced template was cDNA made from the entire isolated RNA. The data were produced by immunoSEQ multiplex PCR, yet TCRdb's version contains in-frame clones alone and is incomplete. In the table there are around 130,000 clones, approximately 10% of which are singletons. Whole-study results and caveats: Shortening that was moderate but significant affected the TCRB CDR3s of Type 1 diabetes patients in all four CD4+ subsets.

These receptors' targets are unknown. Specimen: central memory CD4+ T cells from blood. The receptors were sampled from a man aged 25-45 years with type 1 diabetes.

V usage is TRBV30 and J usage is TRBJ2-7, with TRBD2 matching 10 bases. Germline assignment: CDR1 GTSNPN and CDR2 SVGIG (reference sequence). The CDR3 runs 15 residues. V lost 0 bases, J lost 5 bases, and 7 bases stayed unmatched. The CDR3 nucleotides are TGTGCCTGGAGTGTAGGAGGACTAGCGGACGACGAGCAGTACTTC. This codes for CAWSVGGLADDEQYF.

This clone was counted ten times or more. Here the CDR3 DNA reads TGTGCCGGATGGGGGACACCTGAGAAACTGTTTTTT. This sequence encodes CAGWGTPEKLFF. The V gene is TRBV19, the J gene TRBJ1-4; a weak D match, TRBD1 (6 bases). The CDR3 is 12 residues long. Germline loops: CDR1 LNHDA, CDR2 SQIVND (reference sequence). With 11 bases removed from V and 11 bases from J, the gap between germline ends came to 18 bases.

This clone appeared a few times. The chain is built from TRBV18 and TRBJ1-5, with 10 bases aligning to TRBD1. In germline, CDR1 is KGHSH, CDR2 LQKENI. Trimming took 3 bases from V and 3 from J; bases not matched to a gene: 2. This CDR3 has 15 residues. DNA of the CDR3: TGTGCCAGCTCACCGGGGACAGGGGTCAATCAGCCCCAGCATTTT. It encodes CASSPGTGVNQPQHF. The whole variable domain, remainder taken from reference TRBV18 and TRBJ1-5, is NAGVMQNPRHLVRRRGQEARLRCSPMKGHSHVYWYRQLPEEGLKFMVYLQKENIIDESGMPKERFSAEFPKEGPSILRIQQVVRGDSAAYFCASSPGTGVNQPQHFGDGTRLSIL.

This clone was observed a handful of times. The genes are TRBV9 and TRBJ1-2, with D possibly matching TRBD1 (5 bases). From germline, CDR1 is SGDLS and CDR2 YYNGEE. The CDR3 totals 15 residues. Between the trimmed V and J ends, which lost 3 bases and 2 bases, there was a span of 14 bases. CDR3 DNA sequence: TGTGCCAGCAGCGAGGGGAAGGGAAACAACTATGGCTACACCTTC. Translated, it gives CASSEGKGNNYGYTF.

Concerning this clone itself: The germline gene is not matched at one end of the junction; a read error may be the cause. CDR3 bases: TGTGCTAGCAGCTTAGCCCCGGGGGGCACCGGGGAGCTGTTTTTT. The encoded protein is CASSLAPGGTGELFF. The chain couples TRBV7-7 to TRBJ2-2, with TRBD2 matching 7 bases. The germline V gene has CDR1 SSHAT and CDR2 FNYEAQ (reference sequence). The CDR3 is made up of 15 amino acids. The variable domain in full, with the rest retrieved from reference TRBV7-7 and TRBJ2-2, is GAGVSQSPRYKVTKRGQDVTLRCDPISSHATLYWYQQALGQGPEFLTYFNYEAQPDKSGLPSDRFSAERPEGSISTLTIQRTEQRDSAMYRCASSLAPGGTGELFFGEGSRLTVL.

This clone occurred a few times. The V call is TRBV30, the J call TRBJ2-5; the match to TRBD1 covers 8 bases. The CDR3 runs to 11 residues. V dropped 8 bases and J dropped 4; count of bases not matched to a gene: 3. The germline CDR1 and CDR2 sequences are GTSNPN and SVGIG (reference sequence). CDR3 in DNA: TGTGCCGGACAGGGAGGAGAGACCCAGTACTTC. Encoded protein: CAGQGGETQYF.

A few counts support this clone. The V gene is TRBV30, the J gene TRBJ1-4; TRBD1 matches at 10 bases. CDR3 length equals 14 residues. The trim removed 0 bases at V and 7 bases at J, leaving 2 bases unmatched. Per the germline V gene, CDR1 is GTSNPN and CDR2 is SVGIG (reference sequence). The CDR3 DNA reads TGTGCCTGGAGTGTTGGGACAGGGGTTGAAAAACTGTTTTTT. Protein sequence: CAWSVGTGVEKLFF.

Only a few counts were recorded for this clone. Other DNA sequences in the sample encode the same CDR3. J is TRBJ1-4 and V is TRBV6-6; 9 nucleotides agree with TRBD1. V lost 3 bases and J lost 8; bases outside the gene matches: 1. The germline CDR1 and CDR2 sequences are MNHNY and SVGAGI (reference sequence). The CDR3 is made up of 13 amino acids. The CDR3 sequence: CASSYGTGEKLFF. DNA of the CDR3: TGTGCCAGCAGTTATGGGACAGGGGAAAAACTGTTTTTT.

The rearrangement links TRBV30 to TRBJ2-3; D may be TRBD2 (5 bases). CDR3 size: 14 residues. Germline CDR1 and CDR2: GTSNPN and SVGIG (reference sequence). The ends were cut back, 2 bases at V and 4 bases at J, with 13 bases in the middle. CDR3 sequence reads: CAWSMGSGSDTQYF. Here the CDR3 DNA reads TGTGCCTGGAGTATGGGTTCGGGATCAGATACGCAGTATTTT.

V is TRBV18 and J is TRBJ1-1; D may be TRBD1 (6 bases). The germline gives CDR1 KGHSH, CDR2 LQKENI. The CDR3 runs 13 residues. Trimming stripped 5 bases from V and 4 bases from J, with 11 bases between. The CDR3 sequence: CASSGGTSTEAFF. CDR3 nucleotide sequence: TGTGCCAGCTCAGGGGGCACGAGCACTGAAGCTTTCTTT.

This clone was found a few times. The rearrangement uses TRBV30 and TRBJ2-5; D is perhaps TRBD2 (7 bases). The CDR3 runs 13 residues. CDR1 is GTSNPN and CDR2 is SVGIG in the germline V gene (reference sequence). Trimming removed 8 bases from V and 5 bases from J, with 18 bases in between. Here the CDR3 reads CATGWGGKETQYF. The CDR3 coding sequence is TGTGCCACAGGGTGGGGAGGGAAGGAGACCCAGTACTTC.

The V call is TRBV5-6, the J call TRBJ2-5, with unresolved D. This CDR3 region has 14 residues. Per germline, CDR1 SGHDT and CDR2 YYEEEE. V was shortened by 0 bases and J by 1 base, with 7 bases between the two germline ends. CDR3 protein: CASSLGLVQETQYF. CDR3 coding DNA: TGTGCCAGCAGCTTGGGACTGGTCCAAGAGACCCAGTACTTC. Using reference TRBV5-6 and TRBJ2-5 for the parts outside the CDR3, the full variable domain is DAGVTQSPTHLIKTRGQQVTLRCSPKSGHDTVSWYQQALGQGPQFIFQYYEEEERQRGNFPDRFSGHQFPNYSSELNVNALLLGDSALYLCASSLGLVQETQYFGPGTRLLVL.

This clone has just a few counts. The J gene is TRBJ1-6, the V gene TRBV18; the D is unclear. Looked up from germline, CDR1 is KGHSH and CDR2 is LQKENI. The CDR3 covers 15 residues. V gave up 3 bases and J gave up 2 bases, with 8 bases separating them. The DNA for the CDR3 is TGTGCCAGCTCACCCTCCGGTGCCTATAATTCACCCCTCCACTTT. It is translated as CASSPSGAYNSPLHF.

This clone was observed a single time. This chain uses TRBV5-1 with TRBJ1-2; 7 bases fit TRBD1. The CDR3 extends over 13 amino acids. In germline, CDR1 is SGHRS, CDR2 YFSETQ. The trim removed 2 bases at V and 8 bases at J, leaving 6 bases unmatched. The CDR3 DNA reads TGCGCCAGCAGCTTAGGCCAGGGGGAGGGCTACACCTTC. This gives the protein CASSLGQGEGYTF.

V is TRBV2 and J is TRBJ2-7; D remains unclear. CDR1 and CDR2 from the germline V gene are SNHLY and FYNNEI. This CDR3 has 15 residues. The ends were cut back, 2 bases at V and 4 bases at J, with 15 bases in the middle. CDR3 in amino acids: CASSELPSLAYEQYF. CDR3 DNA sequence: TGTGCCAGCAGTGAACTTCCCAGTTTAGCTTACGAGCAGTACTTC. The full variable domain, completed using reference TRBV2 and TRBJ2-7, is EPEVTQTPSHQVTQMGQEVILRCVPISNHLYFYWYRQILGQKVEFLVSFYNNEISEKSEIFDDQFSVERPDGSNFTLKIRSTKLEDSAMYFCASSELPSLAYEQYFGPGTRLTVT.

On this clone: One end of the junction is discordant with germline, which a read error may explain. The CDR3 DNA reads as TGCAGCGTTCTTAGGACAGGGGCTGAGGCTTTCTTT. Protein sequence: CSVLRTGAEAFF. This chain uses TRBV29-1 with TRBJ1-1; 9 positions match TRBD1. Germline V lookup: CDR1 SQVTM, CDR2 ANQGSEA. The CDR3 runs to 12 residues.